The T cell receptor beta chain under discussion was sequenced for a study of T-cell reconstitution after alpha-beta-depleted transplantation in children. Trimming cost V 4 bases and J 0 bases, with 10 bases left between them. The V gene's germline CDR1 is MNHNS and CDR2 SASEGT. This CDR3 has 15 residues. Overall study results and limits: Surviving thymic progenitors and recipient T cells were the source of high TCRbeta diversity at day 60 in some patients.

It was with unique molecular identifiers that the TCRbeta library was prepared. TCRdb processed the PCR reads anew with MiXCR; each CDR3 protein has one entry. This table has approximately 15,000 distinct CDR3 sequences, around 5% appearing once. This clonotype was recorded many times. Its antigen is unidentified. Source: PBMCs, taken before TCRalphabeta/CD19-depleted stem cell transplant. The sequence was obtained from a boy younger than 18 with acute lymphoblastic leukemia, due to receive a stem cell transplant. This rearrangement joins TRBV6-1 to TRBJ1-5; no clear D gene. CDR3 sequence reads: CASSVLLNSNQPQHF. Here the CDR3 DNA reads TGTGCCAGCAGTGTTTTACTGAATAGCAATCAGCCCCAGCATTTT.